One sample yielded the 27 T cell receptor beta chains listed below, sequenced in a study of CD8+ T cells in alopecia areata (dated by TCRdb to the late 2010s). Library construction relied on the immunoSEQ multiplex PCR assay. RNA was extracted from all samples and reverse transcribed into cDNA as template for TCR sequencing. TCRdb's version of the immuneACCESS table is confined to in-frame rearrangements and falls short of the full clone set. An unresolved V gene accounts for under half of the shortfall where checked; the remainder is of unknown origin. Here the sample has approximately 180,000 clones; 59% occur a single time. Over 12% of the sample is in the top ten clones. Per the publication, the time point label means: baseline before oral tofacitinib. The sequencing here drew on CD4+ T cells sorted from blood, taken at week 0. Receptor source: a human donor with alopecia areata.

The chain has TRBV18 and TRBJ2-5, with 10 positions matching TRBD1. V dropped 2 bases and J dropped 5; count of bases not matched to a gene: 5. From germline, CDR1 is KGHSH and CDR2 LQKENI. CDR3 size: 15 residues. The CDR3 sequence is CASSPWTGGAETQYF. The CDR3 nucleotides are TGTGCCAGCTCACCATGGACAGGGGGAGCGGAGACCCAGTACTTC.

The V gene is TRBV30, the J gene TRBJ2-6; D call uncertain. In germline, CDR1 is GTSNPN, CDR2 SVGIG (reference sequence). The CDR3 is 14 amino acids. V lost 4 bases and J lost 5, with 12 bases in between. The CDR3 region is CAWINPFRANVLTF. CDR3 coding DNA: TGTGCCTGGATCAATCCCTTTCGGGCCAACGTCCTGACTTTC.

The table lists this clone with a few counts. V and J are TRBV19 and TRBJ1-1; D not certain. The CDR3 consists of 13 residues. The V and J ends lost 1 base and 1 base respectively, with 4 bases between them. CDR1 is LNHDA and CDR2 is SQIVND in the germline V gene (reference sequence). The CDR3 sequence is CASSIGSNTEAFF. The CDR3 nucleotides read TGTGCCAGTAGTATAGGTTCGAACACTGAAGCTTTCTTT.

To note about this clone: One end of the junction is discordant with germline, which a read error may explain. The rearrangement links TRBV4-2 to TRBJ1-2, with D possibly TRBD1 on 5 matching bases. The CDR3 consists of 13 residues. Germline-derived CDR1 and CDR2 are LGHNA and YNFKEQ. CDR3 amino acids: CASSQGSRQLPQF. In DNA, the CDR3 is TGTGCCAGCAGCCAAGGCTCTCGACAGCTACCTCAATTC.

J is TRBJ2-5 and V is TRBV5-1; unclear D gene. Between the trimmed V and J ends, which lost 4 bases and 3 bases, there was a span of 16 bases. This CDR3 has 15 residues. The V gene's germline CDR1 is SGHRS and CDR2 YFSETQ. The CDR3 loop reads CASSPSRVGEETQYF. In DNA, the CDR3 is TGCGCCAGCAGCCCCAGTCGGGTTGGGGAAGAGACCCAGTACTTC.

The chain links TRBV19 to TRBJ1-5; 10 nucleotides match TRBD1. The V gene's germline CDR1 is LNHDA and CDR2 SQIVND (reference sequence). Trimming took 7 bases from V and 5 from J; bases not matched to a gene: 5. CDR3 size: 14 residues. CDR3 nucleotides: TGTGCCAGTAACCCCGACAGGGGGCATCAGCCCCAGCATTTT. Its protein product is CASNPDRGHQPQHF.

The CDR3 coding sequence is TGTGCCAGCAGGAGGACAGGGACCTCCAATGAGCAGTTCTTC. This translates into CASRRTGTSNEQFF. The gene calls are TRBV6-6 and TRBJ2-1, with TRBD1 identical over 8 bases. Losses at the gene ends were 6 bases for V and 6 bases for J; bases not matched to a gene: 7. Germline loops: CDR1 MNHNY, CDR2 SVGAGI (reference sequence). The CDR3 covers 14 residues.

The rearrangement links TRBV7-2 to TRBJ2-2; unclear D gene. V lost 4 bases to trimming and J lost 1 base, with 7 bases between them. CDR1 and CDR2 (germline): SGHTA, FQGNSA. The CDR3 is 14 residues long. The CDR3 DNA reads as TGTGCCAGCAGCTCGCTAGGGAACACCGGGGAGCTGTTTTTT. The encoded protein is CASSSLGNTGELFF.

V gene TRBV28 combines with J gene TRBJ2-7, with 8 bases identical to TRBD2. Unmatched junction bases numbered 10, after V lost 5 bases and J lost 4 bases. Germline values: CDR1 MDHEN, CDR2 SYDVKM. The CDR3 runs 15 residues. The CDR3 reads CASSTTGGGRYEQYF. Here the CDR3 DNA reads TGTGCCAGCAGTACAACGGGGGGGGGCCGGTACGAGCAGTACTTC.

The genes are TRBV5-1 and TRBJ1-1; D gene uncertain. Germline-derived CDR1 and CDR2 are SGHRS and YFSETQ. Trimming removed 7 bases from V and 4 bases from J, with 17 bases in between. This CDR3 is 14 amino acids long. CDR3 nucleotide sequence: TGCGCCAGCCAAGACACGGCAGGCCCCACTGAAGCTTTCTTT. This gives the protein CASQDTAGPTEAFF.

The rearrangement joins TRBV18 to TRBJ2-7; 8 bases agree with TRBD1. There are 15 residues in the CDR3. Germline V gives CDR1 KGHSH, CDR2 LQKENI. Trimming took 3 bases from V and 1 from J; bases not matched to a gene: 5. The CDR3 DNA reads TGTGCCAGCTCACCCGACAGGGGAAGATCCTACGAGCAGTACTTC. It translates to CASSPDRGRSYEQYF. The full variable domain, its missing parts supplied by reference TRBV18 and TRBJ2-7, is NAGVMQNPRHLVRRRGQEARLRCSPMKGHSHVYWYRQLPEEGLKFMVYLQKENIIDESGMPKERFSAEFPKEGPSILRIQQVVRGDSAAYFCASSPDRGRSYEQYFGPGTRLTVT.

The rearrangement links TRBV10-3 to TRBJ1-5; maybe TRBD1 (5 bases). Deletions cut 4 bases from V and 7 bases from J, with 14 bases between. The CDR3 consists of 14 residues. The germline V gene encodes CDR1 ENHRY and CDR2 SYGVKD. The chain's CDR3 is CAISGGAGSQPQHF. The CDR3 DNA is TGTGCCATCAGTGGAGGGGCAGGCTCCCAGCCCCAGCATTTT.

V gene TRBV6-1 combines with J gene TRBJ1-5, with D uncertain. Germline CDR1 and CDR2: MNHNS and SASEGT. V was shortened by 5 bases and J by 0 bases, with 8 bases between the two germline ends. The CDR3 is made up of 14 amino acids. CDR3 sequence reads: CASSSRNSNQPQHF. The CDR3 DNA follows: TGTGCCAGCAGTTCCAGGAATAGCAATCAGCCCCAGCATTTT.

The chain is built from TRBV4-1 and TRBJ2-5; TRBD1 might be the D (6 bases). Deletions cut 2 bases from V and 5 bases from J, with 15 bases between. Germline CDR1 MGHRA, CDR2 YSYEKL. The CDR3 totals 15 residues. This CDR3 is CASSQRRTDGETQYF. The CDR3 DNA reads as TGCGCCAGCAGCCAAAGACGGACAGACGGGGAGACCCAGTACTTC.

This clone showed up just a few times. The chain combines TRBV29-1 with TRBJ2-3, with TRBD1 identical over 9 bases. Germline CDR1 and CDR2: SQVTM and ANQGSEA. With 7 bases clipped from V and 6 bases from J, the junction kept 11 bases outside the gene matches. The CDR3 is 14 amino acids. The CDR3 nucleotides are TGCAGCGCCCGGGACAGGGTAAATGCGGATACGCAGTATTTT. Translation: CSARDRVNADTQYF.

This sequence joins TRBV6-5 and TRBJ2-2; possibly TRBD1 or TRBD2 for D (5 bases each). The CDR3 length is 10 residues. V lost 5 bases and J lost 15, with 10 bases in between. Germline CDR1 is MNHEY and CDR2 is SVGAGI. CDR3 protein: CASSEGLVFF. CDR3 nucleotides: TGTGCCAGCAGTGAGGGGTTGGTGTTTTTT.

The chain has TRBV5-6 and TRBJ1-2; 7 bases line up with TRBD1. The V segment lost 0 bases and the J segment 0 bases; nucleotides outside the gene matches: 8. Germline loops: CDR1 SGHDT, CDR2 YYEEEE. The CDR3 is 17 amino acids. The CDR3 sequence is CASSLAVDRDTNYGYTF. The CDR3 region has the DNA TGTGCCAGCAGCTTGGCCGTCGACAGGGACACTAACTATGGCTACACCTTC. The variable domain in full, completed from reference TRBV5-6 and TRBJ1-2, reads DAGVTQSPTHLIKTRGQQVTLRCSPKSGHDTVSWYQQALGQGPQFIFQYYEEEERQRGNFPDRFSGHQFPNYSSELNVNALLLGDSALYLCASSLAVDRDTNYGYTFGSGTRLTVV.

The chain combines TRBV29-1 with TRBJ1-1; D is uncertain. The germline CDR1 and CDR2 sequences are SQVTM and ANQGSEA. Trimming removed 2 bases at V and 1 base at J, with 8 bases between. The CDR3 loop spans 13 amino acids. CDR3 nucleotides: TGCAGCGTTGAACGGCGGAGGAACACTGAAGCTTTCTTT. Encoded protein: CSVERRRNTEAFF.

This clone has a single count. The CDR3 is CASSQSSYEQYF. The DNA of the CDR3 is TGCGCCAGCAGTCAGAGCTCCTACGAGCAGTACTTC. This chain joins TRBV5-1 and TRBJ2-7; no definite D call. Germline V gives CDR1 SGHRS, CDR2 YFSETQ. V lost 5 bases and J lost 0, with 6 bases in between. There are 12 residues in the CDR3.

This clone came up a few times. The chain links TRBV19 to TRBJ1-1, with D unclear. Germline-derived CDR1 and CDR2 are LNHDA and SQIVND (reference sequence). The CDR3 consists of 14 residues. Between the trimmed V and J ends, which lost 3 bases and 4 bases, there was a span of 12 bases. DNA for the CDR3: TGTGCCAGTAGTATTGCAGGCGAAGGCACTGAAGCTTTCTTT. It encodes CASSIAGEGTEAFF. The full variable domain, rest sourced from reference TRBV19 and TRBJ1-1, is DGGITQSPKYLFRKEGQNVTLSCEQNLNHDAMYWYRQDPGQGLRLIYYSQIVNDFQKGDIAEGYSVSREKKESFPLTVTSAQKNPTAFYLCASSIAGEGTEAFFGQGTRLTVV.

In this sample, this clone turned up a few times. This chain connects TRBV15 to TRBJ2-3, with D perhaps matching TRBD2 (5 bases). There are 14 residues in the CDR3. Germline V lookup: CDR1 LNHNV, CDR2 YYDKDF (reference sequence). The V end lost 5 bases, the J end lost 5 bases, and 14 bases lay between the germline ends. The CDR3 DNA is TGTGCCACCAGCGGTAAGAGGGCTGTAGATACGCAGTATTTT. It is translated as CATSGKRAVDTQYF.

J is TRBJ1-6 and V is TRBV4-1; the D gene is possibly TRBD1 (5 bases). The CDR3 consists of 17 residues. The V gene's germline CDR1 is MGHRA and CDR2 YSYEKL. V was pared by 0 bases and J by 8 bases, with 17 bases between. CDR3 loop: CASSQDLRIGGDSPLHF. The CDR3 DNA is TGCGCCAGCAGCCAAGATCTTCGGATAGGAGGGGATTCACCCCTCCACTTT.

Only a few counts were recorded for this clone. The CDR3 is CSVGITDTQYF. DNA of the CDR3: TGCAGCGTCGGTATCACAGATACGCAGTATTTT. The genes are TRBV29-1 and TRBJ2-3; D is ambiguous. V lost 6 bases and J lost 2, with 6 bases in between. In germline, CDR1 is SQVTM, CDR2 ANQGSEA. The CDR3 covers 11 residues.

This chain connects TRBV19 to TRBJ2-5, with 8 bases identical to TRBD1. The CDR3 consists of 15 residues. Trimming removed 3 bases from V and 2 bases from J; junction bases left unmatched: 5. Per germline, CDR1 LNHDA and CDR2 SQIVND (reference sequence). CDR3 protein: CASSMTGTGQETQYF. CDR3 nucleotides: TGTGCCAGTAGTATGACCGGGACAGGACAAGAGACCCAGTACTTC.

In its sample, this clone was seen a few times. The gene calls are TRBV29-1 and TRBJ2-7; D possibly corresponds to TRBD1 (6 bases). This CDR3 comprises 12 residues. Trimming removed 5 bases at V and 1 base at J, with 9 bases between. The germline V gene has CDR1 SQVTM and CDR2 ANQGSEA. CDR3 sequence: CSVQGISYEQYF. As DNA, the CDR3 is TGCAGCGTTCAGGGGATTTCCTACGAGCAGTACTTC.

DNA for the CDR3: TGTGCCAGCAGTTCACAGGGCGGGGATCACTATGGCTACACCTTC. This sequence encodes CASSSQGGDHYGYTF. The chain combines TRBV6-6 with TRBJ1-2; tentatively, D is TRBD1 (6 bases). The CDR3 has 15 residues. Germline V gives CDR1 MNHNY, CDR2 SVGAGI (reference sequence). The V end was cut by 4 bases, the J end by 3 bases, with 15 bases between.

V is TRBV9 and J is TRBJ1-6; D is ambiguous. The CDR3 has 15 amino acids. CDR1 is SGDLS, CDR2 YYNGEE, per germline. V lost 0 bases to trimming and J lost 2 bases, with 6 bases between them. The CDR3 loop is CASSVGTPYNSPLHF. The DNA for the CDR3 is TGTGCCAGCAGCGTAGGTACCCCCTATAATTCACCCCTCCACTTT.